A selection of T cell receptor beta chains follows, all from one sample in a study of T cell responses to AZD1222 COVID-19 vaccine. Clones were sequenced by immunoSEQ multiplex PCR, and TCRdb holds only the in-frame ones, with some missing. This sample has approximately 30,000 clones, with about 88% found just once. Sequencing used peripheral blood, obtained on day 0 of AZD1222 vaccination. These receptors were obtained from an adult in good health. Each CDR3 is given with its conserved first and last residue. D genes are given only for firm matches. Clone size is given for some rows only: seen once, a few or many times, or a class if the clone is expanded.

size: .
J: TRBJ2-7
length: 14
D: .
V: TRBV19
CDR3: CATSNWESSYEQYF
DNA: TGTGCCACCTCCAATTGGGAGAGCTCCTACGAGCAGTACTTC

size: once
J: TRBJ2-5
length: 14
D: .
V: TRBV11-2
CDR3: CASSQGLFQETQYF
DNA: TGTGCCAGCAGCCAAGGACTTTTTCAAGAGACCCAGTACTTC

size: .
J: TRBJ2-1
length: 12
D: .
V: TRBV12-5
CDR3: CASASQGFEQFF
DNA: TGTGCTAGTGCTTCACAGGGCTTTGAGCAGTTCTTC

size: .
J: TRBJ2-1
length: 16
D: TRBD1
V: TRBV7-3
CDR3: CASSLTGTVSNHEQFF
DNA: TGTGCCAGCAGCTTAACCGGGACAGTAAGTAACCATGAGCAGTTCTTC

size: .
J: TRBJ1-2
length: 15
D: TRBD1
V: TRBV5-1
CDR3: CASSLDRGIQDGYTF
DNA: TGCGCCAGCAGCTTGGACAGGGGCATCCAGGATGGCTACACCTTC

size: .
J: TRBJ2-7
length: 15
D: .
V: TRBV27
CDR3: CASSLSAVGAGEQYF
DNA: TGTGCCAGCAGTTTATCGGCGGTGGGCGCGGGCGAGCAGTACTTC

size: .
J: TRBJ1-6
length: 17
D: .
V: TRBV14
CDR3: CASSHEGGNLYNSPLHF
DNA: TGTGCCAGCAGCCATGAAGGCGGCAATCTCTATAATTCACCCCTCCACTTT

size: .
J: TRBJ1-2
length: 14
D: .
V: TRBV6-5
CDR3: CASSYSPASYGYTF
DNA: TGTGCCAGCAGTTACTCCCCCGCGAGCTATGGCTACACCTTC

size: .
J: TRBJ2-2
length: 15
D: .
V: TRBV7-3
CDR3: CASSLIGVATGELFF
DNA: TGTGCCAGCAGCTTAATAGGGGTCGCCACCGGGGAGCTGTTTTTT

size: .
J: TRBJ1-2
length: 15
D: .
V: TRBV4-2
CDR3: CASSPEDTYLHGYTF
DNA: TGTGCCAGCAGCCCTGAAGACACTTACCTCCATGGCTACACCTTC

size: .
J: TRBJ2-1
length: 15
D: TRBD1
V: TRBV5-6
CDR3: CASSLAGGGYNEQFF
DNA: TGTGCCAGCAGCTTGGCAGGGGGCGGATACAATGAGCAGTTCTTC

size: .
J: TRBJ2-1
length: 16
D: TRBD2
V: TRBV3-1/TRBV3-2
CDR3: CASSQDAGGSYNEQFF
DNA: TGTGCCAGCAGCCAAGATGCGGGGGGCTCCTACAATGAGCAGTTCTTC

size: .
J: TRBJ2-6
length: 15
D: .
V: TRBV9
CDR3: CASSPQGPGANVLTF
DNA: TGTGCCAGCAGCCCCCAGGGGCCTGGGGCCAACGTCCTGACTTTC

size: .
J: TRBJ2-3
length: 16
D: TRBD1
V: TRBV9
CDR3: CASSVGGRGPEDTQYF
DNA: TGTGCCAGCAGCGTAGGCGGCAGGGGGCCGGAAGATACGCAGTATTTT

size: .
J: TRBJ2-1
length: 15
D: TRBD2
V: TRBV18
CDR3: CASSPAGGSYNEQFF
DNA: TGTGCCAGCTCACCGGCGGGGGGTTCGTACAATGAGCAGTTCTTC

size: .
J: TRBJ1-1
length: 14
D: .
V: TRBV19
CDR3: CASSINRVNTEAFF
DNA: TGTGCCAGTAGTATAAACAGGGTGAACACTGAAGCTTTCTTT

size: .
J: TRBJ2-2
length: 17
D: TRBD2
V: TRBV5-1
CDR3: CASSLTTSGTNTGELFF
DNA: TGCGCCAGCAGCTTGACGACTAGCGGGACGAACACCGGGGAGCTGTTTTTT

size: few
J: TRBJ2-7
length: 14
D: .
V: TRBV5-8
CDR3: CASNLGLGAEEQYF
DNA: TGTGCCAGCAACCTAGGACTGGGGGCAGAAGAGCAGTACTTC

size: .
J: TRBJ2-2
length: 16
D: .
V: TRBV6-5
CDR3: CASSYSMGQNTGELFF
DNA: TGTGCCAGCAGTTACTCGATGGGCCAAAACACCGGGGAGCTGTTTTTT

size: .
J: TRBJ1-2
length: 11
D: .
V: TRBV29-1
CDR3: CSVDWLGVYTF
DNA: TGCAGCGTTGATTGGCTCGGGGTTTACACCTTC

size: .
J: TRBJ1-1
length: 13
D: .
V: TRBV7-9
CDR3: CASSLMENTEAFF
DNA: TGTGCCAGCAGCTTAATGGAGAACACTGAAGCTTTCTTT

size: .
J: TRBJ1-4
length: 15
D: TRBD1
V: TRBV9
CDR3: CASSPQGTGDEKLFF
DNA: TGTGCCAGCAGCCCTCAAGGGACAGGGGATGAAAAACTGTTTTTT

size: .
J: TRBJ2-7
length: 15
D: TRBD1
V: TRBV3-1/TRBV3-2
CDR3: CASSRGQGLRNEQYF
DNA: TGTGCCAGCAGCCGAGGACAGGGGTTGCGGAACGAGCAGTACTTC

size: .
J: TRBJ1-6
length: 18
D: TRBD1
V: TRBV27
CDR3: CASSLRQGGAGGNSPLHF
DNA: TGTGCCAGCAGTTTGCGACAGGGTGGAGCGGGGGGTAATTCACCCCTCCACTTT

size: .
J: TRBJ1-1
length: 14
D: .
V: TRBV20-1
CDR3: CSASPPRMNTEAFF
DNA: TGCAGTGCTAGTCCTCCCAGGATGAACACTGAAGCTTTCTTT

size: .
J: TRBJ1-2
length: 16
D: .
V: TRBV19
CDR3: CASSKQYPTPNYGYTF
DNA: TGTGCCAGTAGTAAACAATACCCCACACCGAACTATGGCTACACCTTC

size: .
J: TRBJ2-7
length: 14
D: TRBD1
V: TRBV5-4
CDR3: CASSAGQGRDEQYF
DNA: TGTGCCAGCAGCGCGGGACAGGGGCGCGACGAGCAGTACTTC

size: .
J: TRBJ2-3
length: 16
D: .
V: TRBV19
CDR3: CASSTYPTASTDTQYF
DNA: TGTGCCAGTAGTACTTACCCGACAGCTAGCACAGATACGCAGTATTTT

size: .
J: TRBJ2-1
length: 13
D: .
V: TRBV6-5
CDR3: CASSYSTRDEQFF
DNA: TGTGCCAGCAGTTACTCGACGCGGGATGAGCAGTTCTTC

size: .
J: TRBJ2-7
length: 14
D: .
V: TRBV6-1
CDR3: CASSELRSSYEQYF
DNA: TGTGCCAGCAGTGAATTGAGAAGCTCCTACGAGCAGTACTTC

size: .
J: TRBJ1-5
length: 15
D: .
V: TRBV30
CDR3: CAWSPGAYSNQPQHF
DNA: TGTGCCTGGAGTCCGGGGGCATATAGCAATCAGCCCCAGCATTTT

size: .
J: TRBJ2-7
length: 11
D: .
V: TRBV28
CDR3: CASSDSPEQYF
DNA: TGTGCCAGCAGCGATTCCCCGGAGCAGTACTTC

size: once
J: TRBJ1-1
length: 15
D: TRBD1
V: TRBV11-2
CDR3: CASSLENRGNTEAFF
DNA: TGTGCCAGCAGCTTAGAGAACAGGGGGAACACTGAAGCTTTCTTT

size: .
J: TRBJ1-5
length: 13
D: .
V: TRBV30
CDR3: CAWSVHSNQPQHF
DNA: TGTGCCTGGAGTGTGCATAGCAATCAGCCCCAGCATTTT

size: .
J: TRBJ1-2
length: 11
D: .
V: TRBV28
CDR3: CATGGQEGYTF
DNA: TGTGCCACTGGGGGCCAGGAGGGCTACACCTTC

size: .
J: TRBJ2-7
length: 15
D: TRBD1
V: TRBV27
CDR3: CASSLPGDRVNEQYF
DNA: TGTGCCAGCAGTTTACCTGGGGACAGGGTCAACGAGCAGTACTTC

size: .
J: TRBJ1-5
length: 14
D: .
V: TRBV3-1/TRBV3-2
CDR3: CASSQVSQGQPQHF
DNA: TGTGCCAGCAGCCAAGTGAGCCAAGGACAGCCCCAGCATTTT

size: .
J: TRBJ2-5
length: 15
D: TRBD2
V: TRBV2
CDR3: CASAALAGGGETQYF
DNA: TGTGCCAGCGCTGCTCTAGCGGGGGGCGGGGAGACCCAGTACTTC

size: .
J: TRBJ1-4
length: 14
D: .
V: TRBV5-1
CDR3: CASSFGGLEEKLFF
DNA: TGCGCCAGCAGCTTCGGCGGTTTAGAAGAAAAACTGTTTTTT

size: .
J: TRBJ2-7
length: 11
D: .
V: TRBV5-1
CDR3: CASSLYDEQYF
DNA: TGCGCCAGCAGCTTATACGACGAGCAGTACTTC

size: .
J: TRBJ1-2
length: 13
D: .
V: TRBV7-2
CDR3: CASSLVGGDGYTF
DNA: TGTGCCAGCAGCTTAGTGGGGGGCGATGGCTACACCTTC

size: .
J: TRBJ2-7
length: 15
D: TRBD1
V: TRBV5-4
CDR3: CASSEPGQASYEQYF
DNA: TGTGCCAGCAGCGAGCCGGGACAGGCATCCTACGAGCAGTACTTC

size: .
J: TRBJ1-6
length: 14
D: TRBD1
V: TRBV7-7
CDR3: CASSLDRVRSPLHF
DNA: TGTGCTAGCAGCTTGGACAGGGTAAGATCACCCCTCCACTTT

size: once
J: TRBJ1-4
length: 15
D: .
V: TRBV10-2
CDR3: CASRATDRLNEKLFF
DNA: TGCGCCAGCAGAGCGACAGACCGCCTTAATGAAAAACTGTTTTTT

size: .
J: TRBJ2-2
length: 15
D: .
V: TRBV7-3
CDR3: CASSPQGRGTGELFF
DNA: TGTGCCAGCAGCCCCCAGGGTAGGGGTACCGGGGAGCTGTTTTTT

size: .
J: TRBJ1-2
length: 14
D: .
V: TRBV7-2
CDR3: CASSLGQTPNGYTF
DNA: TGTGCCAGCAGCTTAGGACAGACCCCTAATGGCTACACCTTC

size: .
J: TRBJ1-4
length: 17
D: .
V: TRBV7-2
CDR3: CASSLGGGLDVLEKLFF
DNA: TGTGCCAGCAGCTTAGGGGGGGGGTTAGATGTCCTGGAAAAACTGTTTTTT

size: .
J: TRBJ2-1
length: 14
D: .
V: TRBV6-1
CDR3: CASSEAVQVGEQFF
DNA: TGTGCCAGCAGTGAAGCGGTACAGGTCGGTGAGCAGTTCTTC

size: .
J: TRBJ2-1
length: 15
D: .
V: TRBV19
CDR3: CASSKTAGYNNEQFF
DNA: TGTGCCAGTAGTAAGACAGCGGGTTATAACAATGAGCAGTTCTTC

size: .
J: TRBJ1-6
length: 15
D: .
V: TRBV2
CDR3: CASSFGGVLNSPLHF
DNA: TGTGCCAGCAGTTTCGGCGGAGTCCTTAATTCACCCCTCCACTTT

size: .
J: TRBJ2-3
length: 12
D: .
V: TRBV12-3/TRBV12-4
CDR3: CASSPGPDTQYF
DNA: TGTGCCAGCAGTCCAGGACCAGATACGCAGTATTTT

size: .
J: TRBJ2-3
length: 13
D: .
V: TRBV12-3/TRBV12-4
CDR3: CASSLERTDTQYF
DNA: TGTGCCAGCAGTCTCGAGCGCACAGATACGCAGTATTTT

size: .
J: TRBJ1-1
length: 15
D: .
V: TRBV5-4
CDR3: CASSLDTGLSREAFF
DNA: TGTGCCAGCAGCTTGGATACAGGGTTAAGTAGGGAAGCTTTCTTT

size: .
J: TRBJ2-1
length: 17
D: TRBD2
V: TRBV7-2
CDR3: CASSLGGTSGSYNEQFF
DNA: TGTGCCAGCAGCTTAGGGGGGACTAGCGGCTCCTACAATGAGCAGTTCTTC

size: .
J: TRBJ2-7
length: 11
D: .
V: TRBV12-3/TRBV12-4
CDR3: CASRGQNEQYF
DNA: TGTGCCAGCAGGGGGCAGAACGAGCAGTACTTC